This T cell receptor beta chain emerged from a study of T cells in Graves' hyperthyroidism and ophthalmopathy. It was RNA transcripts that yielded the amplified TCR beta CDR3 regions. A first-round RT-PCR of the TCR CDR3 used the HTBI primer set. TCRdb re-derived calls from the multiplex PCR reads in MiXCR, one entry per CDR3 protein. This sample carries approximately 330,000 distinct CDR3 sequences, 21% of them seen once, and the ten largest clones take 50%. The ends lost 6 bases at V and 0 bases at J; junction bases unmatched: 8. CDR1 LNHDA and CDR2 SQIVND come from the germline V gene (reference sequence). The CDR3 spans 17 residues. About this clonotype itself: Its cognate antigen is unknown.

Notes on the study in general: The model forecast ophthalmopathy, anticipating it by a median roughly 6.5 months before onset. Most thyroid-expanded clonotypes above 0.001 were also found in blood.

The source of this sequence is a woman aged 50 to 60 with Graves' hyperthyroidism. The chain joins TRBV19 to TRBJ1-5; 10 bases match TRBD1. The specimen sequenced was blood. In DNA, the CDR3 is TGTGCCAGTAGATCGGACAGGGGGTTTTATAGCAATCAGCCCCAGCATTTT. Its translation: CASRSDRGFYSNQPQHF.